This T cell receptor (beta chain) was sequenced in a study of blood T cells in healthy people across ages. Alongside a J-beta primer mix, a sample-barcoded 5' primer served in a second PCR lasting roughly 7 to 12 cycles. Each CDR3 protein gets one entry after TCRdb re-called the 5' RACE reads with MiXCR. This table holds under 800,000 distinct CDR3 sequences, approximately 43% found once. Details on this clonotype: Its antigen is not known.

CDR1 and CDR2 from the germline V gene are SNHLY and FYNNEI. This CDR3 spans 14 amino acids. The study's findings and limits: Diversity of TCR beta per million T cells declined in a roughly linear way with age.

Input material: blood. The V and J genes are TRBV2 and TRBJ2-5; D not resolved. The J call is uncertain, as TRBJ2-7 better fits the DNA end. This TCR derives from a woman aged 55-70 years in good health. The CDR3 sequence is CASSFDIFPSEQYF. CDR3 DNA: TGTGCCAGCAGTTTCGACATTTTTCCCAGCGAGCAGTACTTC.